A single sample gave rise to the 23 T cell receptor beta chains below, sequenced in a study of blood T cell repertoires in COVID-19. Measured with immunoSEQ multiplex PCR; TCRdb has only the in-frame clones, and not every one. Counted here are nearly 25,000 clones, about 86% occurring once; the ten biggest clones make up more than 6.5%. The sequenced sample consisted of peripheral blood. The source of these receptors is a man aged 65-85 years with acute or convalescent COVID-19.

CDR3: CASTRTSGSTGELFF. The CDR3 coding sequence is TGTGCCAGCACCCGGACTAGCGGGTCCACCGGGGAGCTGTTTTTT. The chain carries TRBV2 and TRBJ2-2, with 11 nucleotides matching TRBD2. CDR1 is SNHLY, CDR2 FYNNEI, per germline. This CDR3 is 15 amino acids long. J lost 4 bases, V lost 7 bases, and 5 bases had no gene match.

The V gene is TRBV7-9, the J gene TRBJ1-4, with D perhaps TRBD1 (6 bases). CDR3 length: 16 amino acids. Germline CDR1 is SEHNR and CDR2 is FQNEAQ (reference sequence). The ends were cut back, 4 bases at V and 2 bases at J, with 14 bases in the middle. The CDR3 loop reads CASSSDRLQTNEKLFF. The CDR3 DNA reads TGTGCCAGCAGCTCGGACAGACTCCAGACTAATGAAAAACTGTTTTTT.

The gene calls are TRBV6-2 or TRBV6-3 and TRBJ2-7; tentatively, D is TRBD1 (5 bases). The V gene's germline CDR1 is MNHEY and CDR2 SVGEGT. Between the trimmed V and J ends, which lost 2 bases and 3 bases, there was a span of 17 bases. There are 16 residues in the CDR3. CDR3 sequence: CASSYRWGNPNYEQYF. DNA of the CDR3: TGTGCCAGCAGTTACCGATGGGGCAACCCTAACTACGAGCAGTACTTC.

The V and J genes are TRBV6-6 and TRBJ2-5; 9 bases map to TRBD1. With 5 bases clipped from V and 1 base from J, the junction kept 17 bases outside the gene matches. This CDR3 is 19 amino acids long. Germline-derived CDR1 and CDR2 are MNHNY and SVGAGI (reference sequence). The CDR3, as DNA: TGTGCCAGCAGTCCTACACCGGGACAGGGAAGGGGACGCCAAGAGACCCAGTACTTC. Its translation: CASSPTPGQGRGRQETQYF.

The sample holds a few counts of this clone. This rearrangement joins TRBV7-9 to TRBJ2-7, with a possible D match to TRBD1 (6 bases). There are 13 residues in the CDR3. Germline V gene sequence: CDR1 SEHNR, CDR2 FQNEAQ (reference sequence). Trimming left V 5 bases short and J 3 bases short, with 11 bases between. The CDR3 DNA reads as TGTGCCAGCAGCATGACAGGCTTCTACGAGCAGTACTTC. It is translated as CASSMTGFYEQYF.

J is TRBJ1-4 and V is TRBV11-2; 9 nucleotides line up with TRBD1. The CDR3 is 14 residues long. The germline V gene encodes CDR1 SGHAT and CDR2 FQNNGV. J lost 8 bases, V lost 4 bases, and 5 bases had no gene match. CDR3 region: CASSYRGRWEKLFF. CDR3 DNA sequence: TGTGCCAGCAGCTACAGGGGGCGCTGGGAAAAACTGTTTTTT.

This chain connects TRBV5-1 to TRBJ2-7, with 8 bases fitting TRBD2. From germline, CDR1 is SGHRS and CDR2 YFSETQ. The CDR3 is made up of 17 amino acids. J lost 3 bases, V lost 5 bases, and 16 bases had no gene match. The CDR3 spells CASREGFNLAGNYEQYF. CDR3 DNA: TGCGCCAGCAGAGAAGGATTCAACTTAGCGGGGAACTACGAGCAGTACTTC.

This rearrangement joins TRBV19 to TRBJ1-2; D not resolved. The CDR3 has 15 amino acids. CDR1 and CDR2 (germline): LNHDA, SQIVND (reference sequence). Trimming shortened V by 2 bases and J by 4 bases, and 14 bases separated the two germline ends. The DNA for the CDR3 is TGTGCCAGTAGTATACGGAGGGCAGCCGCCTATGGCTACACCTTC. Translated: CASSIRRAAAYGYTF.

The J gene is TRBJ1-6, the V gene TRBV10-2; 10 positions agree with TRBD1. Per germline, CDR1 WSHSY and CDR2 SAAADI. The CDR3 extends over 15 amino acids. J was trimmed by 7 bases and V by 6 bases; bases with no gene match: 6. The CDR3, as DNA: TGCGCCAGCAGGCCCCCGGGACAGGGGAATTCACCCCTCCACTTT. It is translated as CASRPPGQGNSPLHF.

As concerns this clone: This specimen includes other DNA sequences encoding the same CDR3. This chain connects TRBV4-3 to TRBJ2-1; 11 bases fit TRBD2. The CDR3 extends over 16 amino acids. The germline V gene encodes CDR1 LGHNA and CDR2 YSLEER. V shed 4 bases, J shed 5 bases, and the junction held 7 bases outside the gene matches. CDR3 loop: CASSRGTSGLNNEQFF. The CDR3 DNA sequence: TGCGCCAGCAGCCGCGGGACTAGCGGTTTGAACAATGAGCAGTTCTTC.

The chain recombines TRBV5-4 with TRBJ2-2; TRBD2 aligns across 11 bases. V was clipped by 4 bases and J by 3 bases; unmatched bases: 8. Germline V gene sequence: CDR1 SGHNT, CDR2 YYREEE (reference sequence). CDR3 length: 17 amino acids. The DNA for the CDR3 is TGTGCCAGCAGCCGAAAACTAGCGGGGGCGGACACCGGGGAGCTGTTTTTT. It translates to CASSRKLAGADTGELFF.

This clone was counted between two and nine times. In DNA form, the CDR3 reads TGTGCCACCAGTGGTAGAGATGCTGAAGCTTTCTTT. Encoded protein: CATSGRDAEAFF. The V gene is TRBV24-1, the J gene TRBJ1-1; D not resolved. The CDR3 consists of 12 residues. V lost 5 bases and J 6 bases, leaving 9 bases between the germline ends. Germline-derived CDR1 and CDR2 are KGHDR and SFDVKD.

The CDR3 spells CAISESTGTNYEQYF. CDR3 coding DNA: TGTGCCATCAGTGAGTCAACAGGGACCAACTACGAGCAGTACTTC. This chain connects TRBV10-3 to TRBJ2-7; tentatively, D is TRBD1 (6 bases). The CDR3 has 15 residues. The germline V gene encodes CDR1 ENHRY and CDR2 SYGVKD. V was pared by 0 bases and J by 3 bases, with 12 bases between.

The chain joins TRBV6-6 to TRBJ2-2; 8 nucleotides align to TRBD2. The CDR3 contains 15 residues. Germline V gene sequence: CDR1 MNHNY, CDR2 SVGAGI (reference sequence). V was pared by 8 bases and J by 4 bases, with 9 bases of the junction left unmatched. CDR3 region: CASCGGLVSTGELFF. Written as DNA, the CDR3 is TGTGCCAGCTGCGGGGGACTAGTGAGCACCGGGGAGCTGTTTTTT.

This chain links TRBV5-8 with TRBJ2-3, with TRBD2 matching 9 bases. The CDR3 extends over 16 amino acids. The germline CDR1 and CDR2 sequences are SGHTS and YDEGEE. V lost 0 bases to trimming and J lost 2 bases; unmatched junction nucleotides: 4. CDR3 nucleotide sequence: TGTGCCAGCAGCTTGGCCCCTAGCGGGGACACAGATACGCAGTATTTT. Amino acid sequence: CASSLAPSGDTDTQYF.

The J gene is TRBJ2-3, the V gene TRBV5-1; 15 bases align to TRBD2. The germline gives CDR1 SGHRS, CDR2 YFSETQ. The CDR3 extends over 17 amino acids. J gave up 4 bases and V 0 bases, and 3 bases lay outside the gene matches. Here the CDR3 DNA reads TGCGCCAGCAGCTTGGGGACTAGCGGGGGGGCCGCAGATACGCAGTATTTT. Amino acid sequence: CASSLGTSGGAADTQYF.

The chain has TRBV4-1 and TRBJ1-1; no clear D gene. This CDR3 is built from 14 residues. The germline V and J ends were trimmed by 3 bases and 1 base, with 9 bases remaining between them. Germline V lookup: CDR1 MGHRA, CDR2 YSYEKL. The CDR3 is CASSQVDWNTEAFF. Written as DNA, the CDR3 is TGCGCCAGCAGCCAGGTGGACTGGAACACTGAAGCTTTCTTT.

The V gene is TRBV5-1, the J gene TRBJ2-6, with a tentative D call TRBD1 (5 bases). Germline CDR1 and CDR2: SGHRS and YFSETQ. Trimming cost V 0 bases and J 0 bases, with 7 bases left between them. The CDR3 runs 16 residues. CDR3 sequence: CASSLGQSSGANVLTF. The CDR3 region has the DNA TGCGCCAGCAGCTTGGGACAGAGCTCTGGGGCCAACGTCCTGACTTTC.

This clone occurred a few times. The CDR3, as DNA: TGTGCCAGCAGCGTGGGACTAGCGTTAGATACGCAGTATTTT. This encodes CASSVGLALDTQYF. The chain joins TRBV7-8 to TRBJ2-3; 10 nucleotides align to TRBD2. The CDR3 covers 14 residues. From germline, CDR1 is SGHVS and CDR2 FQNEAQ. Trimming at V came to 5 bases and at J to 5 bases, leaving 4 bases not matched to a gene.

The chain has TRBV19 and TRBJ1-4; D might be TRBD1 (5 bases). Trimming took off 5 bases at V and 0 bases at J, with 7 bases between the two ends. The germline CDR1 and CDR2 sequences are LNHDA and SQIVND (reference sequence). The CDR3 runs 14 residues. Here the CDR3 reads CASSPTATNEKLFF. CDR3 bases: TGTGCCAGTAGTCCGACAGCAACTAATGAAAAACTGTTTTTT.

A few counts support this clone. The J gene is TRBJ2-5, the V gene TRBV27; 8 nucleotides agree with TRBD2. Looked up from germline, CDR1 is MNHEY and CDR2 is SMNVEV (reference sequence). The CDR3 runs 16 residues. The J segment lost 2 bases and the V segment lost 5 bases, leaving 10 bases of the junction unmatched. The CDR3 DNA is TGTGCCAGCAGTCCCCTCCGCGGGGGGCGACAAGAGACCCAGTACTTC. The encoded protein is CASSPLRGGRQETQYF.

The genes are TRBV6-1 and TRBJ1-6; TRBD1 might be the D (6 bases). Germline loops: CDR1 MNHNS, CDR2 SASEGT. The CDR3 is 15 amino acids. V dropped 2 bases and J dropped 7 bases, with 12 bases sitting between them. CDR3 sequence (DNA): TGTGCCAGCAGTGAAAGACAGGTATCCAATTCACCCCTCCACTTT. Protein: CASSERQVSNSPLHF.

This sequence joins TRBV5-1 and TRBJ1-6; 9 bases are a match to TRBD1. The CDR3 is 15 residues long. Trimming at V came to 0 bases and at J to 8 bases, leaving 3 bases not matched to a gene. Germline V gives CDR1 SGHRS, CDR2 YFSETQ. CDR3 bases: TGCGCCAGCAGCTTGGAGGGACAGGGTCATTCACCCCTCCACTTT. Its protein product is CASSLEGQGHSPLHF.